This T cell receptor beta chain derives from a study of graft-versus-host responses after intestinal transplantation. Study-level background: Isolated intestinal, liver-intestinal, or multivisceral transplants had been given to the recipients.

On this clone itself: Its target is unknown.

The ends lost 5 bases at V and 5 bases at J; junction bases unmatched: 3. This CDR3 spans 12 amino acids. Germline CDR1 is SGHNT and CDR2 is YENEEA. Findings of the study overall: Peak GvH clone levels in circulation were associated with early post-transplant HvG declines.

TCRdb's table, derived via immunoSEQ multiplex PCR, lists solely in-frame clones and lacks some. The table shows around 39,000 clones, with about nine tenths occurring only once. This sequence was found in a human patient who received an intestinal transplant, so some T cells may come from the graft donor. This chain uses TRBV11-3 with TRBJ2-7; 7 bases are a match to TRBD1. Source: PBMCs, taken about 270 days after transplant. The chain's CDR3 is CASSRGQDEQYF. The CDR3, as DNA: TGTGCCAGCAGCCGAGGACAGGACGAGCAGTACTTC.